This entry concerns a single T cell receptor beta chain. Trimming removed 1 base from V and 1 base from J, with 5 bases in between. Germline CDR1 reads SGHVS; CDR2 reads FQNEAQ. The length of the CDR3 is 14 residues. The protocol was immunoSEQ multiplex PCR, while the TCRdb copy is restricted to in-frame clones and leaves out a portion. The table has approximately 74,000 clones, about 80% seen once. This entry belongs to a study of OX40 agonist ivuxolimab in advanced cancers. The specimen comprised CD4+ or CD8+ T cells sorted from blood, sampled in a trial of the OX40 agonist ivuxolimab. The sequence was collected from an adult with an advanced solid tumor such as melanoma, head and neck, liver or kidney cancer. The V and J genes are TRBV7-8 and TRBJ2-1; D tentatively reads TRBD1 or TRBD2 (5 bases each). CDR3 protein: CASSLGGSYNEQFF. The CDR3 DNA follows: TGTGCCAGCAGCTTAGGGGGGTCCTACAATGAGCAGTTCTTC.